A single sample is the source of the 23 T cell receptor beta chains below, sequenced in a study of blood T cells in healthy people across ages. Primed by a sample-barcoded 5' primer and a J-beta primer mix, a second PCR proceeded for roughly 7 to 11 cycles. TCRdb analysed the 5' RACE reads with MiXCR anew, one entry per CDR3 protein. The sample comprises 980,000 or so distinct CDR3 sequences, around 48% of which are singletons, and 13% rests with the top ten. What was sequenced was blood. The receptor set was obtained from a man under 40 in good health.

This clonotype has more than one count but fewer than ten. The chain uses TRBV20-1 and TRBJ1-5; D remains ambiguous. CDR1 is DFQATT, CDR2 SNEGSKA, per germline (reference sequence). The V and J ends lost 0 bases and 3 bases respectively, with 6 bases between them. The CDR3 consists of 13 residues. In DNA, the CDR3 is TGCAGTGCTAGAGAGCAGGCCAATCAGCCCCAGCATTTT. Its translation: CSAREQANQPQHF.

The chain employs TRBV20-1 and TRBJ1-2; TRBD1 might be the D (5 bases). The CDR3 has 13 residues. CDR1 and CDR2 from the germline V gene are DFQATT and SNEGSKA (reference sequence). The V end was cut by 7 bases, the J end by 4 bases, with 16 bases between. This chain's CDR3 is CSVNQGSGYGYTF. Written as DNA, the CDR3 is TGCAGTGTGAACCAGGGCAGTGGCTATGGCTACACCTTC.

The CDR3 DNA reads as TGTGCCAGCACCAACCTAGCGGGGGGGAAGAATGAGCAGTTCTTC. Its translation: CASTNLAGGKNEQFF. The genes are TRBV27 and TRBJ2-1; 12 nucleotides match TRBD2. CDR1 is MNHEY and CDR2 is SMNVEV in the germline V gene (reference sequence). The CDR3 is 15 residues long. Unmatched junction bases numbered 8, after V lost 7 bases and J lost 7 bases.

The table lists this clonotype with a few counts. The V and J genes are TRBV5-1 and TRBJ2-7; TRBD1 aligns across 7 bases. V lost 6 bases, J lost 3 bases, and 9 bases stayed unmatched. Germline V gene data show CDR1 as SGHRS and CDR2 as YFSETQ. This CDR3 is built from 14 residues. CDR3 amino acids: CASNEGQEGYEQYF. The CDR3 region has the DNA TGCGCCAGCAACGAAGGACAGGAAGGCTACGAGCAGTACTTC.

V usage is TRBV10-3 and J usage is TRBJ1-1; D is perhaps TRBD1 (6 bases). Germline V gene data show CDR1 as ENHRY and CDR2 as SYGVKD. There are 13 residues in the CDR3. Trimming pared 7 bases from V and 5 bases from J, leaving 14 bases between. The CDR3 coding sequence is TGTGCCATCACAGTCGGGGGCGGGACTGAAGCTTTCTTT. This encodes CAITVGGGTEAFF.

This rearrangement joins TRBV9 to TRBJ2-7; TRBD1 agrees at 7 bases. Per the germline V gene, CDR1 is SGDLS and CDR2 is YYNGEE. The CDR3 length is 15 residues. Germline trimming cut 0 bases from V and 0 bases from J; bases unmatched to any gene: 3. The CDR3 is CASSVDWDSSYEQYF. The CDR3 nucleotides are TGTGCCAGCAGCGTAGATTGGGACAGCTCCTACGAGCAGTACTTC.

The rearrangement uses TRBV7-9 and TRBJ1-4; D is undetermined. The CDR3 length is 16 residues. Germline CDR1 SEHNR, CDR2 FQNEAQ (reference sequence). V lost 5 bases and J lost 4, with 17 bases in between. The CDR3 here is CASSPDADGGNEKLFF. DNA of the CDR3: TGTGCCAGCAGCCCAGACGCGGACGGAGGTAATGAAAAACTGTTTTTT.

The gene calls are TRBV5-1 and TRBJ1-1; a weak D match, TRBD1 (6 bases). This CDR3 comprises 16 residues. Trimming pared 2 bases from V and 4 bases from J, leaving 18 bases between. The germline V gene has CDR1 SGHRS and CDR2 YFSETQ. CDR3 sequence: CASSFGGQEWGTEAFF. As DNA, the CDR3 is TGCGCCAGCAGCTTCGGGGGGCAGGAATGGGGCACTGAAGCTTTCTTT.

The V and J genes are TRBV7-9 and TRBJ2-1; perhaps TRBD1 as D (5 bases). With 2 bases removed from V and 4 bases from J, the gap between germline ends came to 12 bases. Looked up from germline, CDR1 is SEHNR and CDR2 is FQNEAQ (reference sequence). The CDR3 sequence is 15 residues long. The CDR3 DNA follows: TGTGCCAGCAGCTTAAATACAGGACCATACAATGAGCAGTTCTTC. As protein: CASSLNTGPYNEQFF. The variable domain in full, with the rest retrieved from reference TRBV7-9 and TRBJ2-1, is DTGVSQNPRHKITKRGQNVTFRCDPISEHNRLYWYRQTLGQGPEFLTYFQNEAQLEKSRLLSDRFSAERPKGSFSTLEIQRTEQGDSAMYLCASSLNTGPYNEQFFGPGTRLTVL.

This chain uses TRBV7-9 with TRBJ1-1; D unresolved. The CDR3 has 14 residues. Germline CDR1 and CDR2: SEHNR and FQNEAQ (reference sequence). Trimming cost V 4 bases and J 3 bases, with 12 bases left between them. The DNA for the CDR3 is TGTGCCAGCAGCTCTTGGGAGCAGGACACTGAAGCTTTCTTT. It codes for CASSSWEQDTEAFF.

The CDR3 reads CSVDTPGGEQYF. The CDR3 DNA sequence: TGCAGCGTTGATACTCCGGGTGGTGAGCAGTACTTC. The chain employs TRBV29-1 and TRBJ2-5; D ambiguous. This CDR3 contains 12 residues. The germline gives CDR1 SQVTM, CDR2 ANQGSEA. The V end lost 3 bases, the J end lost 11 bases, and 16 bases lay between the germline ends. The full variable domain, completed using reference TRBV29-1 and TRBJ2-5, is SAVISQKPSRDICQRGTSLTIQCQVDSQVTMMFWYRQQPGQSLTLIATANQGSEATYESGFVIDKFPISRPNLTFSTLTVSNMSPEDSSIYLCSVDTPGGEQYFGPGTRLLVL.

This clonotype was picked up a small number of times. The chain links TRBV4-1 to TRBJ2-7; possibly TRBD1 for D (5 bases). CDR1 is MGHRA, CDR2 YSYEKL, per germline. This CDR3 region has 15 residues. V lost 4 bases and J lost 2, with 15 bases in between. The CDR3 DNA follows: TGCGCCAGCAGCCTTACCTGGCAGGGCCCCTACGAGCAGTACTTC. Protein product: CASSLTWQGPYEQYF.

CDR3 region: CASSSQGYPYNEQFF. The CDR3 region has the DNA TGCGCCAGCAGCTCACAGGGTTACCCCTACAATGAGCAGTTCTTC. The V gene is TRBV5-1, the J gene TRBJ2-1, with a weak D call TRBD1 (6 bases). V was trimmed by 3 bases and J by 2 bases, leaving 12 bases between them. The V gene's germline CDR1 is SGHRS and CDR2 YFSETQ. This CDR3 is built from 15 residues. The variable domain in full, completed from reference TRBV5-1 and TRBJ2-1, reads KAGVTQTPRYLIKTRGQQVTLSCSPISGHRSVSWYQQTPGQGLQFLFEYFSETQRNKGNFPGRFSGRQFSNSRSEMNVSTLELGDSALYLCASSSQGYPYNEQFFGPGTRLTVL.

CDR3 sequence reads: CASSQQSSYNEQFF. The CDR3 region has the DNA TGCGCCAGCAGCCAACAGAGCTCCTACAATGAGCAGTTCTTC. This sequence joins TRBV5-1 and TRBJ2-1; D is ambiguous. The CDR3 sequence is 14 residues long. The V and J ends lost 4 bases and 0 bases respectively, with 8 bases between them. Germline CDR1 SGHRS, CDR2 YFSETQ.

This clonotype was recorded a few times. This may arise from a read error, as a much more abundant clone is one base away. The chain is built from TRBV20-1 and TRBJ2-1; D is tentatively TRBD1 or TRBD2 (6 bases each). The V end was cut by 3 bases, the J end by 13 bases, with 16 bases between. The CDR3 length is 12 residues. Germline CDR1 reads DFQATT; CDR2 reads SNEGSKA (reference sequence). This CDR3 reads CSAREGGETQFF. Here the CDR3 DNA reads TGCAGTGCTAGGGAGGGGGGAGAGACCCAGTTCTTC.

V usage is TRBV10-3 and J usage is TRBJ1-4; 8 positions match TRBD1. The CDR3 runs to 15 residues. CDR1 and CDR2 from the germline V gene are ENHRY and SYGVKD. The V segment lost 0 bases and the J segment 8 bases; nucleotides outside the gene matches: 5. The CDR3 protein is CAISESGQGGEKLFF. The CDR3 DNA is TGTGCCATCAGTGAGTCTGGACAGGGTGGCGAAAAACTGTTTTTT.

The chain couples TRBV11-2 to TRBJ2-1; 9 nucleotides line up with TRBD2. From germline, CDR1 is SGHAT and CDR2 FQNNGV. CDR3 length: 15 amino acids. With V trimmed by 0 bases and J by 9 bases, 6 bases remained unmatched. The CDR3 DNA reads as TGTGCCAGCAGCTTAGAAGGCGGGGGGGCTGTTGAGCAGTTCTTC. This codes for CASSLEGGGAVEQFF.

This clonotype has a handful of counts. V is TRBV10-3 and J is TRBJ1-1; perhaps TRBD1 as D (6 bases). Germline CDR1 reads ENHRY; CDR2 reads SYGVKD. V was pared by 8 bases and J by 5 bases, with 12 bases between. This CDR3 region has 12 residues. The CDR3 spells CAIQGSETEAFF. The CDR3 bases are TGTGCCATCCAGGGGTCGGAGACTGAAGCTTTCTTT.

This sequence joins TRBV20-1 and TRBJ2-7, with D uncertain. The CDR3 length is 12 residues. V lost 7 bases and J lost 0, with 10 bases in between. Germline V gives CDR1 DFQATT, CDR2 SNEGSKA (reference sequence). CDR3 DNA: TGCAGTGGGAGTGATAGCTCCTACGAGCAGTACTTC. Residues: CSGSDSSYEQYF.

With regard to this clonotype: One base away lies a much larger clone, so this may be a sequencing read error. The chain carries TRBV28 and TRBJ1-4; weak D call: TRBD1 (5 bases). CDR3 length equals 14 residues. Germline values: CDR1 MDHEN, CDR2 SYDVKM. CDR3 nucleotides: TGTGCCAGCCTCACTAGGGGCCTTAATGAAAATCTGTTTTTT. Protein: CASLTRGLNENLFF.

This clonotype was recorded a few times. This rearrangement joins TRBV6-5 to TRBJ2-5; TRBD1 agrees at 12 bases. The J call may be wrong; the DNA end is better matched by TRBJ2-4. The CDR3 is 14 residues long. CDR1 MNHEY and CDR2 SVGAGI come from the germline V gene. CDR3 in amino acids: CASSGGQGANIQYF. As DNA, the CDR3 is TGTGCCAGCAGTGGGGGACAGGGGGCTAACATTCAGTACTTC.

The genes are TRBV6-5 and TRBJ2-3; 8 nucleotides agree with TRBD2. This CDR3 is 15 amino acids long. Trimming took 6 bases from V and 2 from J; bases not matched to a gene: 7. In germline, CDR1 is MNHEY, CDR2 SVGAGI. CDR3 in amino acids: CASRRRGEPTDTQYF. CDR3 coding DNA: TGTGCCAGCAGGAGGCGGGGGGAACCCACAGATACGCAGTATTTT.

This chain connects TRBV6-2 or TRBV6-3 to TRBJ2-1; weak D call: TRBD2 (6 bases). The CDR3 length is 14 residues. With 5 bases removed from V and 8 bases from J, the gap between germline ends came to 16 bases. Germline values: CDR1 MNHEY, CDR2 SVGEGT. CDR3 nucleotide sequence: TGTGCCAGCAGTGGACCGACTAGTCCCGATGAGCAGTTCTTC. This codes for CASSGPTSPDEQFF.